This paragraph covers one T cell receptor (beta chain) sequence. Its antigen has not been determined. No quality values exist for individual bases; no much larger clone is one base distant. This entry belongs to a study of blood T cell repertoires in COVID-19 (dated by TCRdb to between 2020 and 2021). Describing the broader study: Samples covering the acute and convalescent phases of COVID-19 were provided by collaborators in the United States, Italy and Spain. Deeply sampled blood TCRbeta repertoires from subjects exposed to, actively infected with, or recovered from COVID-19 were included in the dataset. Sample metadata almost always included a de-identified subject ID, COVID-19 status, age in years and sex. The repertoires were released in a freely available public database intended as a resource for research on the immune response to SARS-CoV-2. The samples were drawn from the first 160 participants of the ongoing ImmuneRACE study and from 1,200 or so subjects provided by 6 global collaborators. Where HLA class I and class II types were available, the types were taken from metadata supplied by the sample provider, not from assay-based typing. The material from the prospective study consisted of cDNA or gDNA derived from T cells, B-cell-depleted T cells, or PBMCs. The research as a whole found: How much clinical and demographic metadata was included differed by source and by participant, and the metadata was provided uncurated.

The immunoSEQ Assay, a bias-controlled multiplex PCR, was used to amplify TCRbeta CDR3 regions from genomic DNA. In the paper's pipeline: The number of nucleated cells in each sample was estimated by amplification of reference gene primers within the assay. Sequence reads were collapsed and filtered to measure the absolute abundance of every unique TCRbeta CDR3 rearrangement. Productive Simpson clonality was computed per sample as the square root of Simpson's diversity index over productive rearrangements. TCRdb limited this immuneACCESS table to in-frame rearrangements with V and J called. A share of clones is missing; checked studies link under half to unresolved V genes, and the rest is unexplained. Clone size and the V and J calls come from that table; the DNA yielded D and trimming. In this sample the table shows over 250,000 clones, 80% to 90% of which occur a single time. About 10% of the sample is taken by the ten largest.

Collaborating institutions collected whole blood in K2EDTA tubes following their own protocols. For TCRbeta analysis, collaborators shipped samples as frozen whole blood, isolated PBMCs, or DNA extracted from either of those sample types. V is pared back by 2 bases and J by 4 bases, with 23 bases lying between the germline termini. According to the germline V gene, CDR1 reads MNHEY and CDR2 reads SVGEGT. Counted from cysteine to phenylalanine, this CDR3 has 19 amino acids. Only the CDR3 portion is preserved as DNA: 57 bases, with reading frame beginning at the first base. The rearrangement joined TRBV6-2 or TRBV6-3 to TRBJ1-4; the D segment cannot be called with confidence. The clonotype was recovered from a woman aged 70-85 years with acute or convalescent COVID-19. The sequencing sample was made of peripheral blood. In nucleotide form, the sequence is TGTGCCAGCAGTTACGCGAGGCGCGACGCAAAACCCCGTAATGAAAAACTGTTTTTT. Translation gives CASSYARRDAKPRNEKLFF.